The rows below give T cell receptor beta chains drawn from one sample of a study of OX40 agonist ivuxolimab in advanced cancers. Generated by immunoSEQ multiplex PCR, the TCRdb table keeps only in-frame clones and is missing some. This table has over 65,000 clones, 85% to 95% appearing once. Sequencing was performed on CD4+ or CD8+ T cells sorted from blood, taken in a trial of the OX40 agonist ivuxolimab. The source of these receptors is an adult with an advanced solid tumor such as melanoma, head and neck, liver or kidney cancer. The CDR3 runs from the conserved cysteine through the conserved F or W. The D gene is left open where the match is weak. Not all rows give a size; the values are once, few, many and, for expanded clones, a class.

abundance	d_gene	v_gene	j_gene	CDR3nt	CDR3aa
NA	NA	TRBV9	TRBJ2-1	TGTGCCAGCAGCGTAGGGAGACTAGACAATGAGCAGTTCTTC	CASSVGRLDNEQFF
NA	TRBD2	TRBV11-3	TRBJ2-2	TGTGCCAGCAGCTCAGGACTAGCGGGGGCCCCGGCCGGGGAGCTGTTTTTT	CASSSGLAGAPAGELFF
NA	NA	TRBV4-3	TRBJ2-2	TGCGCCAGCAGCCAGACGGGGAGAACCGGGGAGCTGTTTTTT	CASSQTGRTGELFF
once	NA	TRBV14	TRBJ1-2	TGTGCCAGCAGCCAAAGCTCATGGGGGCCATATGGCTACACCTTC	CASSQSSWGPYGYTF
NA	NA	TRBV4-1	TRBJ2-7	TGCGCCAGCAGCCAAGCTGACAGGAGCGACTCCTACGAGCAGTACTTC	CASSQADRSDSYEQYF
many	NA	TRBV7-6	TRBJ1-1	TGTGCCAGCAGCTTTGGGGGATTGAACACTGAAGCTTTCTTT	CASSFGGLNTEAFF
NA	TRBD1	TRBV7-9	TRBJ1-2	TGTGCCAGCAGCTTAGGGGGACAGAGCTATGGCTACACCTTC	CASSLGGQSYGYTF
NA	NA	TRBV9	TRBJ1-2	TGTGCCAGCACGGGGCAAGGTTATATCGATGGCTACACCTTC	CASTGQGYIDGYTF
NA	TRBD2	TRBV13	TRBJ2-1	TGTGCCAGCAGCCCCTGGGGACTAGCGGGGATCAATGAGCAGTTCTTC	CASSPWGLAGINEQFF
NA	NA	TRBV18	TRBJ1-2	TGTGCCAGCTCACGTCGTCAAACCGGGACCCCTGGAGGCTACACCTTC	CASSRRQTGTPGGYTF
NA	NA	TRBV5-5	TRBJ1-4	TGTGCCAGCAGCTTGGACGGTGAGGTACATGAAAAACTGTTTTTT	CASSLDGEVHEKLFF
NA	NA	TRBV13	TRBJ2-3	TGTGCCAGCAGCTTAGGGGGGTATGAGTTGGCAGATACGCAGTATTTT	CASSLGGYELADTQYF
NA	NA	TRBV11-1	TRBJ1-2	TGTGCCAGCAGCCTTGGGGCGGAAACTAACTATGGCTACACCTTC	CASSLGAETNYGYTF
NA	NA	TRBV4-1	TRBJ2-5	TGCGCCAGCAGCCCTAGACTAGTTGAGACCCAGTACTTC	CASSPRLVETQYF
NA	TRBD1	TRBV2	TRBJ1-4	TGTGCCAGCAGGGGTGTAGACAGGGGATTAGAAAAACTGTTTTTT	CASRGVDRGLEKLFF
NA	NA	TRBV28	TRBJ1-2	TGTGCCAGCAGTTGGAACAGGGTTGGTGTGCATGGCTACACCTTC	CASSWNRVGVHGYTF
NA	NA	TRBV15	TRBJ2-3	TGTGCCACCAGCAGAGATAGGGCGGGGCGGGGCACAGATACGCAGTATTTT	CATSRDRAGRGTDTQYF
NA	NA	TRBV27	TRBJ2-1	TGTGCCAGCAGTTTGGCAGGGCCCTACAATGAGCAGTTCTTC	CASSLAGPYNEQFF
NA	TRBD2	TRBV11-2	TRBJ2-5	TGTGCCAGCAGCTTAGTAACTAGCGGGGGGGTGGAGACCCAGTACTTC	CASSLVTSGGVETQYF
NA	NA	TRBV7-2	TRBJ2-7	TGTGCCAGCAGCTTAGTTCCGGGATCTACCGAGCAGTACTTC	CASSLVPGSTEQYF
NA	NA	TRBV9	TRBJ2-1	TGTGCCAGCAGCGTAGGTATGTCGGGTGAAACCTACAATGAGCAGTTCTTC	CASSVGMSGETYNEQFF
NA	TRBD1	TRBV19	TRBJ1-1	TGTGCCAGCAAATGGACAGGGGAAGCTTTCTTT	CASKWTGEAFF
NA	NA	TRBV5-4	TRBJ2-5	TGTGCCAGCAGCCCAGTTCGGGACCGAGAACCGTACTTC	CASSPVRDREPYF
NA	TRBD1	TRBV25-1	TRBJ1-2	TGTGCCAGCAGTCGATCGGGACAGTATGGCTACACCTTC	CASSRSGQYGYTF
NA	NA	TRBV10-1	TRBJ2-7	TGCGCCAGCAGTGAGTCGTCAGGGCCCTACGAGCAGTACTTC	CASSESSGPYEQYF
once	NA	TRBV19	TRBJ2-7	TGTGCCAGTAGTATACAGGGATCAAGCTCCTACGAGCAGTACTTC	CASSIQGSSSYEQYF
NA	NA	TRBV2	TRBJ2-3	TGTGCCAGCCCCCCCCGAGAGGGTTCTCCCGGGGATACGCAGTATTTT	CASPPREGSPGDTQYF
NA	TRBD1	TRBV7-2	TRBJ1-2	TGTGCCAGCAGCTTGGGACAGGGGACCTATGGCTACACCTTC	CASSLGQGTYGYTF
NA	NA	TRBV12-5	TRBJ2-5	TGTGCTAGTGGTCTAGGCGGCCAAGAGACCCAGTACTTC	CASGLGGQETQYF
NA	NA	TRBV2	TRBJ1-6	TGTGCCAGCAGCAACGGGGACTCCTATAATTCACCCCTCCACTTT	CASSNGDSYNSPLHF
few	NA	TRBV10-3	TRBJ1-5	TGTGCCATCAGTGAGTGGGGCCAGCCCCAGCATTTT	CAISEWGQPQHF
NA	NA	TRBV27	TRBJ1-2	TGTGCCAGCAGTTTATCTGGCGGGTCAGGCGAAACCTTC	CASSLSGGSGETF